Sequencing of this T cell receptor beta chain was carried out in a study of blood T cell repertoires in COVID-19. The wider study: The United States, Italy and Spain were the sources of the acute and convalescent COVID-19 samples. T cells, B-cell-depleted T cells, or PBMCs supplied cDNA or gDNA.

CDR3 length: 14 amino acids. The V end was cut by 6 bases, the J end by 4 bases, with 12 bases between. In germline, CDR1 is MNHEY, CDR2 SVGEGT. Per the original methods: It was from reference gene primer amplification that nucleated cell counts were estimated. Generated by immunoSEQ multiplex PCR, the TCRdb table keeps only in-frame clones and is missing some. That table is the source of V, J and clone size, and D and trimming were worked out from the DNA. The sample includes about 120,000 clones, 70% to 85% of them seen just once. The chain links TRBV6-2 or TRBV6-3 to TRBJ2-2; D is undetermined. Material: peripheral blood. The TCR sequence derives from a man between 65 and 80 years old with active or convalescent COVID-19. The CDR3 region is CASSISGSTGELFF. Written as DNA, the CDR3 is TGTGCCAGCAGCATCTCAGGTTCCACCGGGGAGCTGTTTTTT.